This is a list of T cell receptor beta chains from one sample in a study of memory CD4+ T cells and cytomegalovirus serostatus. Sequencing used immunoSEQ multiplex PCR; TCRdb keeps in-frame clones, though not all of them. The table includes some 48,000 clones, around 82% detected once. The specimen was memory CD4+ T cells from blood. The receptors shown here come from an adult in good health and CMV-seronegative. CDR3s include the opening cysteine and the closing phenylalanine or tryptophan. The D gene is left open where the match is weak. For some rows the clone size is stated as once, few or many, or as a class when expanded; others skip it.

>TRBV4-3|14|TRBJ1-1|-|-
TGCGCCAGCAGCCTTCGGGGCCTTCGGTCTGAAGCTTTCTTT
CASSLRGLRSEAFF
>TRBV7-3|13|TRBJ1-5|-|-
TGTGCCAGCAGCTGGACTAGCAATCAGCCCCAGCATTTT
CASSWTSNQPQHF
>TRBV7-9|14|TRBJ1-1|-|-
TGTGCCAGCAGCTTAGAACACCCGAACACTGAAGCTTTCTTT
CASSLEHPNTEAFF
>TRBV4-3|13|TRBJ1-1|-|-
TGCGCCAGCAGCCAAGACATGAACACTGAAGCTTTCTTT
CASSQDMNTEAFF
>TRBV4-3|14|TRBJ1-2|-|-
TGCGCCAGCAGCCAAGAAAGCCAGGGGTATGGCTACACCTTC
CASSQESQGYGYTF
>TRBV5-8|13|TRBJ2-5|once|TRBD1
TGTGCCAGCAGCCCCCGGGACAGGCAGACCCAGTACTTC
CASSPRDRQTQYF
>TRBV5-1|15|TRBJ2-6|few|-
TGCGCCAGCAGCTTGGACAGGGCTGGGGCCAACGTCCTGACTTTC
CASSLDRAGANVLTF
>TRBV30|11|TRBJ1-2|-|-
TGTGCCTGGAGACGACAGGATAGCTACACCTTC
CAWRRQDSYTF
>TRBV6-5|15|TRBJ2-2|-|-
TGTGCCAGCAGACGAACGCAGGCGAACACCGGGGAGCTGTTTTTT
CASRRTQANTGELFF
>TRBV28|16|TRBJ2-5|-|TRBD1
TGTGCCAGCAGTTTCCCGACAGGGGGCCTGAAAGAGACCCAGTACTTC
CASSFPTGGLKETQYF
>TRBV4-1|15|TRBJ1-4|-|TRBD1
TGCGCCAGCAGCCAAGCAGGGGGCACTAATGAAAAACTGTTTTTT
CASSQAGGTNEKLFF
>TRBV2|13|TRBJ1-3|-|-
TGTGCCAGCAGTGAAGCTTGGGGGATGACCATATATTTT
CASSEAWGMTIYF
>TRBV6-1|18|TRBJ2-3|-|TRBD2
TGTGCCAGCAGTGCCTTCCTCGGGACTAGCGGGGGCGTAGATACGCAGTATTTT
CASSAFLGTSGGVDTQYF
>TRBV7-2|14|TRBJ2-7|-|-
TGTGCCAGCAGCTCCGACGGACGATACTACGAGCAGTACTTC
CASSSDGRYYEQYF
>TRBV23-1|15|TRBJ2-7|-|-
TGCGCCAGCAGTCTCGGGGAGCTAAGCTCCTACGAGCAGTACTTC
CASSLGELSSYEQYF
>TRBV30|12|TRBJ2-7|few|TRBD1
TGTGCCTCTGGGACAGGGCCCTACGAGCAGTACTTC
CASGTGPYEQYF
>TRBV27|15|TRBJ2-3|-|-
TGTGCCAGCTCGGCGACCAGTTCCACATCAGATACGCAGTATTTT
CASSATSSTSDTQYF
>TRBV7-2|16|TRBJ2-3|-|TRBD2
TGTGCCAGCAGCTTAGATGTGGGTAGCGGGGCAGATACGCAGTATTTT
CASSLDVGSGADTQYF
>TRBV5-6|15|TRBJ1-2|-|TRBD1
TGTGCCAGCAGCTGGGGACAGGTATCTAACTATGGCTACACCTTC
CASSWGQVSNYGYTF
>TRBV30|15|TRBJ1-4|-|-
TGTGCCTGCGCACCGCTGCGCAGAACTAATGAAAAACTGTTTTTT
CACAPLRRTNEKLFF
>TRBV19|18|TRBJ2-3|-|-
TGTGCCAGTAGTAGGGCGGATCGCAGAAGTGGGGGCACAGATACGCAGTATTTT
CASSRADRRSGGTDTQYF
>TRBV7-6|14|TRBJ2-5|-|-
TGTGCCAGCAGCCTAGGTCCACAGATAGAGACCCAGTACTTC
CASSLGPQIETQYF
>TRBV5-1|14|TRBJ1-1|-|TRBD1
TGCGCCAGCAGTGATGAGACAGGGCGTACTGAAGCTTTCTTT
CASSDETGRTEAFF
>TRBV7-9|14|TRBJ1-2|-|-
TGTGCCAGCAGCTTAGCGGCAGCTAACTATGGCTACACCTTC
CASSLAAANYGYTF
>TRBV2|18|TRBJ2-2|few|TRBD1
TGTGCCAGCAGTGAAATAGAGGGACAGGGGACGAGCACCGGGGAGCTGTTTTTT
CASSEIEGQGTSTGELFF
>TRBV19|14|TRBJ1-1|-|-
TGTGCCAGTAGTATAGTAGTACGGAACACTGAAGCTTTCTTT
CASSIVVRNTEAFF
>TRBV5-8|15|TRBJ2-1|few|-
TGTGCCAGCAGCCCGGAGGGCAGGTTGCGAAATGAGCAGTTCTTC
CASSPEGRLRNEQFF
>TRBV28|14|TRBJ2-5|-|TRBD2
TGTGCCAGCAGTTCGGGACTACCCCAAGAGACCCAGTACTTC
CASSSGLPQETQYF
>TRBV7-6|14|TRBJ2-5|-|TRBD2
TGTGCCAGCAGCCCCGGGGGGGCCGGGGAGACCCAGTACTTC
CASSPGGAGETQYF
>TRBV18|14|TRBJ2-2|-|-
TGTGCCAGCTCACAGGTCCCAGGCACCGGGGAGCTGTTTTTT
CASSQVPGTGELFF
>TRBV5-6|15|TRBJ2-3|-|TRBD2
TGTGCCAGCAGCTTAACTAGCGGGGGGGCAGATACGCAGTATTTT
CASSLTSGGADTQYF
>TRBV12-2|14|TRBJ1-1|-|-
TGTGCAAGTCTCCCAGGGGGGGGGCGAGGTGAAGCTTTCTTT
CASLPGGGRGEAFF
>TRBV28|14|TRBJ1-1|few|-
TGTGCCAGCAGGTCGACGGCTATGAACACTGAAGCTTTCTTT
CASRSTAMNTEAFF
>TRBV18|15|TRBJ1-4|-|TRBD1
TGTGCCAGCTCAACGATAGGGACAGGGGAAGAAAAACTGTTTTTT
CASSTIGTGEEKLFF
>TRBV6-6|16|TRBJ2-6|-|-
TGTGCCAGCACTAAGGGGGGTGTCTCTGGGGCCAACGTCCTGACTTTC
CASTKGGVSGANVLTF
>TRBV27|13|TRBJ2-5|-|-
TGTGCCAGCAGTTTGGTAGGGGGGGAGACCCAGTACTTC
CASSLVGGETQYF
>TRBV5-1|14|TRBJ1-5|-|-
TGCGCCAGCAGCGCTGGGGGGACGGATCAGCCCCAGCATTTT
CASSAGGTDQPQHF
>TRBV4-3|20|TRBJ2-3|once|-
TGCGCCAGCAGCCAGAGGGGGCGGGGCGCGCAGGGGTCTACCACAGATACGCAGTATTTT
CASSQRGRGAQGSTTDTQYF
>TRBV7-2|15|TRBJ1-1|-|TRBD1
TGTGCCAGCAGCTTATGGGACAGGGGTTTCCCTGAAGCTTTCTTT
CASSLWDRGFPEAFF